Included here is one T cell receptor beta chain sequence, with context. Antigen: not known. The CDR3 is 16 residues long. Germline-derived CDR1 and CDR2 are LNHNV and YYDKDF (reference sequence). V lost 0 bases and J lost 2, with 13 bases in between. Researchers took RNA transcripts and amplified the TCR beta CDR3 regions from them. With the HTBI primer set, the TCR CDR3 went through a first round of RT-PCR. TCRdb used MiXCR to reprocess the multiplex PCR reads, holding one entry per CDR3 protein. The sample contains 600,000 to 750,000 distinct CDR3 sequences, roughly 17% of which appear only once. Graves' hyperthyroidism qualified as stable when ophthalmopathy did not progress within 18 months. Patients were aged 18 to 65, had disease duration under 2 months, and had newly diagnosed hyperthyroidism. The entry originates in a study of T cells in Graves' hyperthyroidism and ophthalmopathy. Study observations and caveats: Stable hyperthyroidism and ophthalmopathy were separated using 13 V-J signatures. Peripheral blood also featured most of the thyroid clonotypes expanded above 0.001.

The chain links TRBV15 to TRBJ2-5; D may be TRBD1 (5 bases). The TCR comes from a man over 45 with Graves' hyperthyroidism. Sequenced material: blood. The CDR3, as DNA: TGTGCCACCAGCAGAGATCCAGGGTTAGGACAAGAGACCCAGTACTTC. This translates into CATSRDPGLGQETQYF.